This TCR beta chain was profiled in a study of T cell responses to AZD1222 COVID-19 vaccine. General observations from the study: Clonal diversity was possibly underestimated; the donors were predominantly white British and more often female. The study sampled repertoires only after the peak T cell response. Dominant at 160-218 and 743-854, vaccine-associated CD4 TCRs also spanned spike. When two AZD1222 doses had been given, Spike-specific TCR breadth and depth rose.

This CDR3 has 14 amino acids. Germline CDR1 reads MNHEY; CDR2 reads SMNVEV (reference sequence). Deletions cut 8 bases from V and 3 bases from J, with 17 bases between. Sequenced by immunoSEQ multiplex PCR; TCRdb stores in-frame clones only, minus some. The data show 90,000 to 110,000 clones, more than 70% seen once. A word on this clone: Antigen unknown.

The sequence was obtained from an adult who received the AZD1222 COVID-19 vaccine. Sample: peripheral blood, taken 28 days after the second AZD1222 dose. This chain uses TRBV27 with TRBJ2-7; tentatively, D is TRBD1 (5 bases). The CDR3 reads CASALQGIGYEQYF. The CDR3 region has the DNA TGTGCCAGCGCCCTCCAGGGAATCGGCTACGAGCAGTACTTC.